The entry below gives a single T cell receptor beta chain sequence along with its context. Its antigen is unidentified. The sample originates from a study of PD-1 blockade in mismatch repair-deficient tumors. The data were produced by immunoSEQ multiplex PCR, yet TCRdb's version contains in-frame clones alone and is incomplete. Of over 100,000 clones detected, over 60% appear once; the ten largest clones hold 4.5% to 5.5%. The germline CDR1 and CDR2 sequences are SGHRS and YFSETQ. This CDR3 comprises 14 residues. V dropped 4 bases and J dropped 3 bases, with 10 bases sitting between them. General study findings and limits: After pembrolizumab, tumor-resident clones rose rapidly, then generally contracted before radiologic responses.

The chain links TRBV5-1 to TRBJ2-2, with D possibly being TRBD2 (6 bases). The sequenced sample was peripheral blood, obtained roughly 60 weeks after starting pembrolizumab. This clonotype originated in an adult with mismatch repair-deficient cancer. The CDR3 sequence is CASSQTRDTGELFF. Here the CDR3 DNA reads TGCGCCAGCAGCCAGACTAGGGACACCGGGGAGCTGTTTTTT. The variable domain in full, completed from reference TRBV5-1 and TRBJ2-2, reads KAGVTQTPRYLIKTRGQQVTLSCSPISGHRSVSWYQQTPGQGLQFLFEYFSETQRNKGNFPGRFSGRQFSNSRSEMNVSTLELGDSALYLCASSQTRDTGELFFGEGSRLTVL.